A single sample gave rise to the 16 T cell receptor beta chains below, sequenced in a study of radiotherapy plus CTLA-4 blockade in lung cancer. The table came from immunoSEQ multiplex PCR; TCRdb's copy has only in-frame clones and leaves some out. Of 95,000 to 150,000 clones in the sample, 85% to 90% were seen once. Sequenced here: peripheral blood, sampled from a patient treated with radiotherapy plus ipilimumab. The source of these receptors is a human donor with non-small cell lung cancer that progressed on radiotherapy plus ipilimumab.

The rearrangement joins TRBV14 to TRBJ2-7; TRBD1 is a possible D gene (5 bases). This CDR3 region has 14 residues. Per the germline V gene, CDR1 is SGHDN and CDR2 is FVKESK. V lost 0 bases and J lost 7, with 13 bases in between. The CDR3 protein is CASSQDSRVGEQYF. CDR3 bases: TGTGCCAGCAGCCAAGATAGCAGGGTAGGGGAGCAGTACTTC.

The chain carries TRBV5-1 and TRBJ2-4; 8 bases map to TRBD2. The J segment lost 4 bases and the V segment lost 2 bases, leaving 8 bases of the junction unmatched. Germline lookup yields CDR1 SGHRS and CDR2 YFSETQ. This CDR3 has 16 amino acids. The CDR3, as DNA: TGCGCCAGCAGCTTAGATAGCGGGGTCGGTAAAAACATTCAGTACTTC. The encoded protein is CASSLDSGVGKNIQYF.

The J gene is TRBJ2-3, the V gene TRBV9, with D possibly being TRBD2 (7 bases). V lost 0 bases, J lost 1 base, and 15 bases lay in between. Germline CDR1 reads SGDLS; CDR2 reads YYNGEE. This CDR3 is 17 amino acids long. CDR3 nucleotide sequence: TGTGCCAGCAGCGTAGTGGGGGGGCCCCCTCGCACAGATACGCAGTATTTT. This codes for CASSVVGGPPRTDTQYF.

CDR3 sequence: CASSEFSGMSYEQYF. CDR3 DNA: TGTGCCAGCAGTGAATTTAGCGGGATGTCCTACGAGCAGTACTTC. The V and J genes are TRBV25-1 and TRBJ2-7; TRBD2 agrees at 8 bases. The length of the CDR3 is 15 residues. Trimming removed 1 base from V and 1 base from J; junction bases left unmatched: 3. Germline V gives CDR1 MGHDK, CDR2 SYGVNS.

V is TRBV5-8 and J is TRBJ2-3; possibly TRBD2 for D (6 bases). The CDR3 is 15 residues long. The V gene lost 4 bases and the J gene lost 0 bases, with 12 bases spanning the gap. The V gene's germline CDR1 is SGHTS and CDR2 YDEGEE. DNA for the CDR3: TGTGCCAGCAGCGGCGGGACCCTTAGCACAGATACGCAGTATTTT. This encodes CASSGGTLSTDTQYF.

This clone has a single count. Other DNA sequences from this sample encode an identical CDR3 as well. J is TRBJ2-7 and V is TRBV7-8, with TRBD1 as a possible D gene (5 bases). The CDR3 sequence is 13 residues long. Deletions cut 3 bases from V and 4 bases from J, with 10 bases between. Germline CDR1 reads SGHVS; CDR2 reads FQNEAQ. CDR3 sequence (DNA): TGTGCCAGCAGCTTGCGGTCAGGGTACGAGCAGTACTTC. Translating gives CASSLRSGYEQYF.

The chain carries TRBV27 and TRBJ2-1; D gene uncertain. Trimming shortened V by 11 bases and J by 4 bases, and 15 bases separated the two germline ends. In germline, CDR1 is MNHEY, CDR2 SMNVEV (reference sequence). This CDR3 region has 13 residues. CDR3 coding DNA: TGTGCCGCCACCGACCCGGTTTACAATGAGCAGTTCTTC. Translated, it gives CAATDPVYNEQFF.

The chain is built from TRBV27 and TRBJ2-7; D is undetermined. The germline gives CDR1 MNHEY, CDR2 SMNVEV (reference sequence). The CDR3 extends over 13 amino acids. V lost 2 bases, J lost 3 bases, and 8 bases lay in between. The CDR3 loop reads CASSLTDGYEQYF. The CDR3 nucleotides read TGTGCCAGCAGTTTAACCGACGGCTACGAGCAGTACTTC.

The chain links TRBV5-1 to TRBJ2-5; 8 positions agree with TRBD2. This CDR3 has 14 residues. After removal of 6 bases from V and 5 bases from J, the junction contained 9 bases not matched to a gene. The germline CDR1 and CDR2 sequences are SGHRS and YFSETQ. Here the CDR3 reads CASNPGLVAETQYF. The CDR3 bases are TGCGCCAGCAACCCGGGACTAGTTGCGGAGACCCAGTACTTC.

This clone was seen only once. The sample carries other DNA sequences with the same CDR3. The J gene is TRBJ2-7, the V gene TRBV20-1, with no clear D. Trimming left V 3 bases short and J 0 bases short, with 3 bases between. The CDR3 covers 11 residues. Germline CDR1 is DFQATT and CDR2 is SNEGSKA (reference sequence). This chain's CDR3 is CSARDSYEQYF. The CDR3 DNA reads TGCAGTGCTAGGGACTCCTACGAGCAGTACTTC.

V and J are TRBV5-1 and TRBJ2-5, with D possibly matching TRBD1 (6 bases). The CDR3 is 14 amino acids. Germline V CDR1 and CDR2: SGHRS, YFSETQ. Trimming left V 0 bases short and J 1 base short, with 7 bases between. CDR3 nucleotide sequence: TGCGCCAGCAGCTTGGCCAGGGGCCAAGAGACCCAGTACTTC. Translating it yields CASSLARGQETQYF.

This clone was seen only a few times. The chain's CDR3 is CASSLGETQYF. CDR3 bases: TGTGCCAGCAGCTTAGGAGAGACCCAGTACTTC. The chain uses TRBV11-3 and TRBJ2-5; D is ambiguous. The CDR3 totals 11 residues. Per the germline V gene, CDR1 is SGHNT and CDR2 is YENEEA. Trimming took 1 base from V and 4 from J, leaving 1 base between them.

The chain links TRBV2 to TRBJ2-4; TRBD2 is a possible D gene (6 bases). Germline CDR1 and CDR2: SNHLY and FYNNEI. The CDR3 spans 14 residues. Deletions cut 3 bases from V and 4 bases from J, with 10 bases between. The CDR3 DNA is TGTGCCAGCAGTGACTTCGGACTAAAAAACATTCAGTACTTC. Its translation: CASSDFGLKNIQYF.

This chain connects TRBV6-1 to TRBJ2-7; 7 bases line up with TRBD2. The CDR3 totals 14 residues. CDR1 MNHNS and CDR2 SASEGT come from the germline V gene. Trimming took 5 bases from V and 3 from J; bases not matched to a gene: 7. The CDR3 DNA follows: TGTGCCAGCAGTTCCGGGACTACTCTCTACGAGCAGTACTTC. Translating it yields CASSSGTTLYEQYF.

The chain recombines TRBV5-4 with TRBJ2-3; 8 nucleotides match TRBD2. This CDR3 contains 15 residues. CDR1 and CDR2 (germline): SGHNT, YYREEE (reference sequence). J was trimmed by 6 bases and V by 4 bases; bases with no gene match: 10. The CDR3, as DNA: TGTGCCAGCAGCCAAGGACTAGCCCCAGGGGATACGCAGTATTTT. It encodes CASSQGLAPGDTQYF.

The J gene is TRBJ2-5, the V gene TRBV19; 10 bases are a match to TRBD1. The J segment lost 5 bases and the V segment lost 9 bases, leaving 9 bases of the junction unmatched. CDR1 and CDR2 from the germline V gene are LNHDA and SQIVND (reference sequence). The CDR3 length is 14 residues. The CDR3 DNA sequence: TGTGCCAGCGGAAAGGGACAGGGGACGGAGACCCAGTACTTC. This sequence encodes CASGKGQGTETQYF.